Listed below are T cell receptor beta chains from one sample, sequenced in a study of identical twins. MiXCR, applied by TCRdb to the 5' RACE reads, yields one record per CDR3 protein. The data show 500,000 to 600,000 distinct CDR3 sequences, around 20% seen once. This same sample was also part of a study on T cells expressing NK-cell markers.

Material: CD4+ T cells sorted from blood. The source is a woman between 18 and 29 years old in good health. Both conserved end residues are part of each CDR3.

>TRBV11-2
CASSFDGPHTEAFF
>TRBV29-1
CSVEDQNVTWTSGSRGIYNEQFF
>TRBV20-1
CSARAFIPGQGGGYGYTF
>TRBV29-1
CSVIGLAGGRKYNEQFF
>TRBV7-6
CASSPLFGSYNEQFF
>TRBV5-1
CASSLTGGAREKLFF
>TRBV7-8
CASSPAPGGELFF
>TRBV3-1
CASSQDRGAVQQYF
>TRBV7-2
CASSFMGVGVTEAFF
>TRBV30
CAWSRDSNQPQHF
>TRBV18
CASSPPEQQETQYF
>TRBV2
CASPTGTFTYEQYF
>TRBV21-1
CASSKVREGPVGTEAFF
>TRBV9
CASSVVGKRADTQYF
>TRBV7-8
CASSPTSSEQFF
>TRBV5-1
CASSLGQATSYEQYF
>TRBV2
CASSEEGRTEAFF
>TRBV12-3/TRBV12-4
CASSLTVLNYGYTF
>TRBV20-1
CSARPNAGLSYEQYF
>TRBV20-1
CSARERAYNEQFF
>TRBV15
CATSREPGSATDTQYF
>TRBV20-1
CSARGLAGEGETQYF
>TRBV27
CASSLWDGRHLHF
>TRBV11-2
CASSFEVSGRTGELFF
>TRBV20-1
CSARLDRGIGSPLHF
>TRBV3-1
CASSRWSITSILRDTQYF
>TRBV15
CATSESPRGQETQYF
>TRBV29-1
CSVVGVGYGYTF
>TRBV29-1
CSVVNEKETQYF
>TRBV12-3/TRBV12-4
CASNLSGTGSSSRRAFF
>TRBV9
CASSVAGAGDTQYF
>TRBV18
CASSPRKREETQYF
>TRBV5-5
CASSNGQFNGGDTQYF
>TRBV10-3
CAISEIGTEAFF
>TRBV3-1
CASSQAGRTNTGELFF
>TRBV7-2
CASSSADGFYPYF
>TRBV20-1
CSVGGQQETQYF
>TRBV2
CASSGRGVTFTDTQYF
>TRBV10-3
CATSSLGTSNTGELFF
>TRBV20-1
CSARPGAGANVLTF
>TRBV12-3/TRBV12-4
CASTKEASGYNEQFF
>TRBV5-1
CASTRGWGDNSPLHF
>TRBV12-3/TRBV12-4
CASSRYSDQYF
>TRBV3-1
CASSQSIGQMFF
>TRBV5-1
CASSLGLDTGELFF
>TRBV20-1
CSARGGFTEAFF
>TRBV20-1
CSALPRLAGEQYF